One sample yielded the 17 T cell receptor beta chains listed below, sequenced in a study of PD-L1 blockade in urothelial cancer. TCRdb's table, derived via immunoSEQ multiplex PCR, lists solely in-frame clones and lacks some. The profile shows more than 45,000 clones, around 80% of them singletons. The starting material was PBMCs, obtained around atezolizumab (anti-PD-L1) treatment. The origin of the receptors is a man aged 65 to 85 with urothelial cancer.

The gene calls are TRBV28 and TRBJ2-7; D remains unclear. The CDR3 has 15 residues. CDR1 is MDHEN, CDR2 SYDVKM, per germline. V was clipped by 0 bases and J by 4 bases, with 13 bases between them. DNA for the CDR3: TGTGCCAGCAGTTTATGGTCCAAGCAACCTTACGAGCAGTACTTC. It translates to CASSLWSKQPYEQYF. The full variable domain, with the rest looked up from reference TRBV28 and TRBJ2-7, is DVKVTQSSRYLVKRTGEKVFLECVQDMDHENMFWYRQDPGLGLRLIYFSYDVKMKEKGDIPEGYSVSREKKERFSLILESASTNQTSMYLCASSLWSKQPYEQYFGPGTRLTVT.

The gene calls are TRBV6-6 and TRBJ1-2; 10 bases map to TRBD1. The J segment lost 8 bases and the V segment lost 7 bases, leaving 13 bases of the junction unmatched. Per germline, CDR1 MNHNY and CDR2 SVGAGI (reference sequence). This CDR3 has 15 residues. The CDR3 reads CASNVGGQGIFGYTF. The CDR3 DNA sequence: TGTGCCAGCAACGTAGGGGGACAGGGGATTTTCGGCTACACCTTC.

The CDR3 bases are TGTGCCAGTAGTCCCCCCGAGCGCGGGGTGCGGGGTCAGCCCCAGCATTTT. Its protein is CASSPPERGVRGQPQHF. The chain uses TRBV19 and TRBJ1-5; unclear D gene. CDR1 and CDR2 from the germline V gene are LNHDA and SQIVND (reference sequence). V was clipped by 5 bases and J by 6 bases, with 23 bases between them. The CDR3 is 17 amino acids. Together with reference TRBV19 and TRBJ1-5, the CDR3 gives the full variable domain: DGGITQSPKYLFRKEGQNVTLSCEQNLNHDAMYWYRQDPGQGLRLIYYSQIVNDFQKGDIAEGYSVSREKKESFPLTVTSAQKNPTAFYLCASSPPERGVRGQPQHFGDGTRLSIL.

The CDR3: CSVEDGQVPYEQYF. Written as DNA, the CDR3 is TGCAGCGTTGAAGATGGCCAGGTCCCCTACGAGCAGTACTTC. This rearrangement joins TRBV29-1 to TRBJ2-7; no firm D call. The CDR3 runs 14 residues. The germline CDR1 and CDR2 sequences are SQVTM and ANQGSEA. V was pared by 0 bases and J by 2 bases, with 11 bases between.

This clone was seen a few times. The chain has TRBV19 and TRBJ1-1; 8 bases are a match to TRBD1. This CDR3 region has 14 residues. Germline V gene data show CDR1 as LNHDA and CDR2 as SQIVND (reference sequence). Unmatched junction bases numbered 3, after V lost 5 bases and J lost 1 base. The CDR3: CASSAGQGNTEAFF. DNA for the CDR3: TGTGCCAGTAGTGCTGGACAGGGGAACACTGAAGCTTTCTTT.

This sequence joins TRBV10-3 and TRBJ2-1; 8 positions agree with TRBD2. J lost 6 bases, V lost 4 bases, and 11 bases had no gene match. From germline, CDR1 is ENHRY and CDR2 SYGVKD. The CDR3 has 16 residues. In DNA form, the CDR3 reads TGTGCCATCAGTGGGTCCCCGGGGCTAGCGGGCAATGAGCAGTTCTTC. Protein product: CAISGSPGLAGNEQFF.

This clone has more than one count but fewer than ten. The rearrangement joins TRBV6-1 to TRBJ1-5; TRBD1 might be the D (5 bases). Germline V gives CDR1 MNHNS, CDR2 SASEGT. V gave up 6 bases and J gave up 5 bases, with 11 bases separating them. The CDR3 sequence is 13 residues long. Written as DNA, the CDR3 is TGTGCCAGCAGCGTGGACAACCATCAGCCCCAGCATTTT. Translated: CASSVDNHQPQHF.

V is TRBV27 and J is TRBJ1-3; D is perhaps TRBD1 (6 bases). Looked up from germline, CDR1 is MNHEY and CDR2 is SMNVEV (reference sequence). CDR3 length: 15 residues. With 2 bases removed from V and 0 bases from J, the gap between germline ends came to 8 bases. The chain's CDR3 is CASSLRGNSGNTIYF. In DNA form, the CDR3 reads TGTGCCAGCAGTTTAAGGGGGAACTCTGGAAACACCATATATTTT.

This sequence joins TRBV19 and TRBJ2-7, with 11 bases aligning to TRBD1. In germline, CDR1 is LNHDA, CDR2 SQIVND (reference sequence). The CDR3 loop spans 13 amino acids. The V gene end was trimmed by 3 bases and the J gene end by 6 bases; junction bases not matched to a gene: 1. CDR3 loop: CASSMDRGREQYF. CDR3 nucleotides: TGTGCCAGTAGTATGGACAGGGGGCGCGAGCAGTACTTC.

The rearrangement links TRBV2 to TRBJ2-3, with D possibly TRBD1 on 5 matching bases. The CDR3 is 13 amino acids. Trimming stripped 5 bases from V and 6 bases from J, with 12 bases between. Germline V gene data show CDR1 as SNHLY and CDR2 as FYNNEI. The CDR3 DNA sequence: TGTGCCAGCAGTTGGACATATATGGATACGCAGTATTTT. Translation: CASSWTYMDTQYF.

The chain recombines TRBV2 with TRBJ1-1; 9 nucleotides align to TRBD1. Per germline, CDR1 SNHLY and CDR2 FYNNEI. J lost 4 bases, V lost 6 bases, and 3 bases had no gene match. This CDR3 has 13 amino acids. This CDR3 is CASSEQGATEAFF. CDR3 DNA: TGTGCCAGCAGCGAACAGGGGGCCACTGAAGCTTTCTTT.

The chain carries TRBV5-1 and TRBJ1-2; 9 bases line up with TRBD1. Germline CDR1 reads SGHRS; CDR2 reads YFSETQ. CDR3 length equals 13 residues. Trimming took 6 bases from V and 6 from J; bases not matched to a gene: 6. CDR3 bases: TGCGCCAGCAATCAACAGGGGGCGGATGGCTACACCTTC. As protein: CASNQQGADGYTF.

The CDR3 sequence is CASSLGLAGGSIQYF. CDR3 in DNA: TGTGCCAGCAGCTTAGGACTAGCGGGAGGCAGCATTCAGTACTTC. The chain is built from TRBV11-2 and TRBJ2-4; 13 bases are a match to TRBD2. Germline V lookup: CDR1 SGHAT, CDR2 FQNNGV. The J segment lost 9 bases and the V segment lost 1 base, leaving 3 bases of the junction unmatched. The CDR3 consists of 15 residues.

DNA for the CDR3: TGTGCCAGCGCCCTGGGGCACAATCAGCCCCAGCATTTT. It encodes CASALGHNQPQHF. This sequence joins TRBV25-1 and TRBJ1-5, with a tentative D call TRBD1 (5 bases). The V gene's germline CDR1 is MGHDK and CDR2 SYGVNS. Trimming took 8 bases from V and 3 from J, leaving 11 bases between them. The CDR3 spans 13 residues.

J is TRBJ2-2 and V is TRBV19, with 7 bases matching TRBD1. V shed 5 bases, J shed 4 bases, and the junction held 4 bases outside the gene matches. In germline, CDR1 is LNHDA, CDR2 SQIVND (reference sequence). This CDR3 has 14 residues. CDR3 coding DNA: TGTGCCAGTAGTCTGCAGGGGGTCACCGGGGAGCTGTTTTTT. This encodes CASSLQGVTGELFF.

V gene TRBV7-9 combines with J gene TRBJ2-3; 8 bases are shared with TRBD1. The CDR3 runs 16 residues. The V gene end was trimmed by 3 bases and the J gene end by 3 bases; junction bases not matched to a gene: 8. From germline, CDR1 is SEHNR and CDR2 FQNEAQ (reference sequence). DNA for the CDR3: TGTGCCAGCAGCTTTCTCCCAGGGGGCAGGACAGATACGCAGTATTTT. This encodes CASSFLPGGRTDTQYF.

The gene calls are TRBV19 and TRBJ2-3; 7 nucleotides agree with TRBD1. The CDR3 contains 13 residues. Trimming at V came to 6 bases and at J to 4 bases, leaving 4 bases not matched to a gene. Germline V gene sequence: CDR1 LNHDA, CDR2 SQIVND (reference sequence). In nucleotides, the CDR3 is TGTGCCAGTAGAACACAGGGGTCAGATACGCAGTATTTT. Amino acids: CASRTQGSDTQYF.